One and the same sample provided the 32 T cell receptor beta chains below, sequenced in a study of blood T cell repertoires in COVID-19. Method: immunoSEQ multiplex PCR; TCRdb's copy keeps in-frame clones and lacks some. Seen here are about 84,000 clones, 65% to 85% observed once, and the top ten hold approximately 37%. Sequencing used peripheral blood. The receptors originated from an elderly man with active or convalescent COVID-19.

As DNA, the CDR3 is TGTGCCAGCAGACAGACAGGGATAGAACAGCCCCAGCATTTT. This codes for CASRQTGIEQPQHF. This chain links TRBV6-5 with TRBJ1-5; 7 positions agree with TRBD1. V lost 6 bases to trimming and J lost 7 bases; unmatched junction nucleotides: 9. The length of the CDR3 is 14 residues. CDR1 MNHEY and CDR2 SVGAGI come from the germline V gene.

The chain joins TRBV7-9 to TRBJ2-6, with D possibly matching TRBD1 (5 bases). Germline-derived CDR1 and CDR2 are SEHNR and FQNEAQ (reference sequence). The CDR3 contains 18 residues. The V end was cut by 1 base, the J end by 0 bases, with 13 bases between. CDR3 bases: TGTGCCAGCAGCTTAGGACTTGGGGCGGCCTCTGGGGCCAACGTCCTGACTTTC. Its protein product is CASSLGLGAASGANVLTF.

The rearrangement links TRBV25-1 to TRBJ2-1, with 8 bases aligning to TRBD1. The germline CDR1 and CDR2 sequences are MGHDK and SYGVNS. V gave up 6 bases and J gave up 5 bases; unmatched junction bases: 3. This CDR3 contains 13 residues. Here the CDR3 DNA reads TGTGCCAGCAGGCAGGGGGCTAACAATGAGCAGTTCTTC. It encodes CASRQGANNEQFF.

CDR3 in DNA: TGTGCCAGCAGTTTGGATACGGGAGTGAGGCCCAATGAGCAGTTCTTC. Amino acids: CASSLDTGVRPNEQFF. The rearrangement uses TRBV28 and TRBJ2-1; TRBD2 might be the D (6 bases). Looked up from germline, CDR1 is MDHEN and CDR2 is SYDVKM. The CDR3 loop spans 16 amino acids. Trimming left V 3 bases short and J 6 bases short, with 18 bases between. The full variable domain, with the rest looked up from reference TRBV28 and TRBJ2-1, is DVKVTQSSRYLVKRTGEKVFLECVQDMDHENMFWYRQDPGLGLRLIYFSYDVKMKEKGDIPEGYSVSREKKERFSLILESASTNQTSMYLCASSLDTGVRPNEQFFGPGTRLTVL.

This clone is a singleton in its sample. This sequence joins TRBV7-8 and TRBJ2-2, with D perhaps matching TRBD1 (6 bases). V was cut by 1 base and J by 7 bases, with 13 bases left in between. The CDR3 is 15 residues long. The germline gives CDR1 SGHVS, CDR2 FQNEAQ. The CDR3, as DNA: TGTGCCAGCAGCTTAGGAGGGAGAGGGGGCGGGGAGCTGTTTTTT. This encodes CASSLGGRGGGELFF. Combining the CDR3 with reference TRBV7-8 and TRBJ2-2 gives the whole variable domain GAGVSQSPRYKVAKRGQDVALRCDPISGHVSLFWYQQALGQGPEFLTYFQNEAQLDKSGLPSDRFFAERPEGSVSTLKIQRTQQEDSAVYLCASSLGGRGGGELFFGEGSRLTVL.

The rearrangement joins TRBV7-2 to TRBJ2-1, with 10 bases lining up with TRBD2. The CDR3 is 15 amino acids. The V segment lost 1 base and the J segment 5 bases; nucleotides outside the gene matches: 2. CDR1 and CDR2 (germline): SGHTA, FQGNSA. In DNA, the CDR3 is TGTGCCAGCAGCTTAGTTACTAGCGGGAACAATGAGCAGTTCTTC. Amino acids: CASSLVTSGNNEQFF. Using reference TRBV7-2 and TRBJ2-1 for the parts outside the CDR3, the full variable domain is GAGVSQSPSNKVTEKGKDVELRCDPISGHTALYWYRQSLGQGLEFLIYFQGNSAPDKSGLPSDRFSAERTGGSVSTLTIQRTQQEDSAVYLCASSLVTSGNNEQFFGPGTRLTVL.

The table lists this clone with a few counts. The chain employs TRBV7-9 and TRBJ2-7; 9 nucleotides line up with TRBD1. Germline V gives CDR1 SEHNR, CDR2 FQNEAQ (reference sequence). Trimming cost V 5 bases and J 0 bases; bases outside gene matches: 8. The CDR3 totals 16 residues. CDR3 sequence (DNA): TGTGCCAGCAGCCCGAGGGGACAGGGTAGCTCCTACGAGCAGTACTTC. Its translation is CASSPRGQGSSYEQYF.

The chain employs TRBV10-3 and TRBJ1-2; TRBD1 might be the D (5 bases). V was shortened by 0 bases and J by 7 bases, with 15 bases between the two germline ends. CDR1 is ENHRY and CDR2 is SYGVKD in the germline V gene. The CDR3 is made up of 15 amino acids. The CDR3 region has the DNA TGTGCCATCAGTGAGTCGATTAGGGGAATCGGTGGCTACACCTTC. Amino acid sequence: CAISESIRGIGGYTF.

This clone was seen a handful of times. The J gene is TRBJ2-1, the V gene TRBV7-2; no definite D call. The CDR3 sequence is 11 residues long. Germline V CDR1 and CDR2: SGHTA, FQGNSA. V lost 5 bases and J lost 10, with 9 bases in between. CDR3 coding DNA: TGTGCCAGCAGCCCCCAGAGGGAGCAGTTCTTC. Protein: CASSPQREQFF.

The chain employs TRBV2 and TRBJ2-5, with a possible D match to TRBD2 (5 bases). Germline lookup yields CDR1 SNHLY and CDR2 FYNNEI. This CDR3 contains 14 residues. Trimming shortened V by 3 bases and J by 3 bases, and 11 bases separated the two germline ends. The CDR3 sequence is CASSDGLGEETQYF. The CDR3 DNA reads as TGTGCCAGCAGTGACGGGCTCGGGGAAGAGACCCAGTACTTC. Filled out from reference TRBV2 and TRBJ2-5, the complete variable domain reads EPEVTQTPSHQVTQMGQEVILRCVPISNHLYFYWYRQILGQKVEFLVSFYNNEISEKSEIFDDQFSVERPDGSNFTLKIRSTKLEDSAMYFCASSDGLGEETQYFGPGTRLLVL.

The J gene is TRBJ2-1, the V gene TRBV5-5; 8 nucleotides match TRBD2. The germline CDR1 and CDR2 sequences are SGHKS and YYEKEE (reference sequence). J gave up 4 bases and V 7 bases, and 10 bases lay outside the gene matches. The CDR3 is 15 amino acids. The CDR3 sequence is CASSASGGLYNEQFF. The CDR3 bases are TGTGCCAGCTCCGCCTCGGGGGGGCTTTACAATGAGCAGTTCTTC. Based on the CDR3 plus reference TRBV5-5 and TRBJ2-1, the full variable domain is DAGVTQSPTHLIKTRGQQVTLRCSPISGHKSVSWYQQVLGQGPQFIFQYYEKEERGRGNFPDRFSARQFPNYSSELNVNALLLGDSALYLCASSASGGLYNEQFFGPGTRLTVL.

This chain uses TRBV4-2 with TRBJ1-1; TRBD1 is a possible D gene (6 bases). Germline V gives CDR1 LGHNA, CDR2 YNFKEQ. Trimming took 0 bases from V and 7 from J, leaving 21 bases between them. This CDR3 has 17 residues. The CDR3 is CASSQDQTTGKKGEAFF. The CDR3 region has the DNA TGTGCCAGCAGCCAAGACCAGACGACAGGAAAGAAAGGTGAAGCTTTCTTT.

This clone has more than one count but fewer than ten. This chain connects TRBV5-1 to TRBJ1-1, with D possibly being TRBD1 (6 bases). CDR1 and CDR2 from the germline V gene are SGHRS and YFSETQ. The CDR3 runs 15 residues. V was clipped by 5 bases and J by 0 bases, with 14 bases between them. The CDR3 loop is CASRPRDTLNTEAFF. CDR3 nucleotides: TGCGCCAGCAGGCCCCGGGACACCTTGAACACTGAAGCTTTCTTT.

The gene calls are TRBV28 and TRBJ1-2; the match to TRBD1 covers 7 bases. Unmatched junction bases numbered 7, after V lost 7 bases and J lost 8 bases. The CDR3 runs to 12 residues. Germline V gives CDR1 MDHEN, CDR2 SYDVKM. CDR3 region: CASTNQGGGYTF. CDR3 nucleotide sequence: TGTGCCAGCACTAATCAAGGGGGCGGCTACACCTTC.

This chain connects TRBV30 to TRBJ2-7; D may be TRBD2 (6 bases). Trimming cost V 4 bases and J 0 bases, with 10 bases left between them. The CDR3 length is 13 residues. CDR1 GTSNPN and CDR2 SVGIG come from the germline V gene (reference sequence). The CDR3 is CAWKEGSSYEQYF. In DNA, the CDR3 is TGTGCCTGGAAGGAGGGGAGCTCCTACGAGCAGTACTTC.

This chain connects TRBV28 to TRBJ2-1; TRBD1 is a possible D gene (7 bases). Germline V lookup: CDR1 MDHEN, CDR2 SYDVKM. V lost 7 bases and J lost 8, with 18 bases in between. The CDR3 covers 14 residues. CDR3 sequence reads: CASISFDREDEQFF. CDR3 DNA: TGTGCCAGCATCAGTTTCGACAGGGAGGATGAGCAGTTCTTC.

This chain connects TRBV15 to TRBJ2-1; D possibly corresponds to TRBD2 (6 bases). This CDR3 spans 12 amino acids. The V gene's germline CDR1 is LNHNV and CDR2 YYDKDF (reference sequence). V dropped 1 base and J dropped 15 bases, with 13 bases sitting between them. The CDR3, as DNA: TGTGCCACCAGCAGAGTGAAGGGCGGGGTGTTCTTC. It is translated as CATSRVKGGVFF.

This clone was seen a few times. The rearrangement joins TRBV10-2 to TRBJ1-3; D is ambiguous. V gave up 3 bases and J gave up 1 base, with 10 bases separating them. The CDR3 contains 15 residues. Germline values: CDR1 WSHSY, CDR2 SAAADI. CDR3 bases: TGCGCCAGCAGTGACCCAGGAACATCTGGAAACACCATATATTTT. It specifies CASSDPGTSGNTIYF.

V usage is TRBV3-1 (or the pseudogene TRBV3-2) and J usage is TRBJ1-3; D call uncertain. The V gene lost 8 bases and the J gene lost 0 bases, with 11 bases spanning the gap. From germline, CDR1 is LGHDT and CDR2 YNNKEL (reference sequence). CDR3 length: 14 amino acids. The CDR3 sequence: CASGGESSGNTIYF. Written as DNA, the CDR3 is TGTGCCAGCGGCGGAGAAAGCTCTGGAAACACCATATATTTT.

The rearrangement links TRBV5-6 to TRBJ2-5; TRBD1 agrees at 8 bases. After removal of 4 bases from V and 5 bases from J, the junction contained 10 bases not matched to a gene. CDR1 and CDR2 (germline): SGHDT, YYEEEE. This CDR3 comprises 15 residues. CDR3 region: CASSPSNRQGETQYF. CDR3 bases: TGTGCCAGCAGCCCCTCAAATCGACAGGGGGAGACCCAGTACTTC.

This clone has just one count. This rearrangement joins TRBV20-1 to TRBJ2-7; TRBD1 matches 8 bases. The CDR3 runs to 11 residues. V gave up 5 bases and J gave up 10 bases; unmatched junction bases: 7. Germline V lookup: CDR1 DFQATT, CDR2 SNEGSKA (reference sequence). CDR3 residues: CSAAGQGFQYF. The CDR3 DNA reads as TGCAGTGCTGCAGGACAGGGCTTCCAGTACTTC.

V and J are TRBV9 and TRBJ2-3, with 8 bases fitting TRBD2. CDR3 size: 16 residues. The V gene end was trimmed by 1 base and the J gene end by 2 bases; junction bases not matched to a gene: 6. Germline CDR1 reads SGDLS; CDR2 reads YYNGEE. CDR3: CASSVRVAGITDTQYF. In nucleotides, the CDR3 is TGTGCCAGCAGCGTACGAGTAGCGGGGATCACAGATACGCAGTATTTT.

V gene TRBV4-2 combines with J gene TRBJ2-5, with D tentatively TRBD2 (9 bases). V was pared by 0 bases and J by 1 base, with 21 bases between. The length of the CDR3 is 19 residues. From germline, CDR1 is LGHNA and CDR2 YNFKEQ. CDR3 amino acids: CASSQDTDRASGAQETQYF. The CDR3 DNA is TGTGCCAGCAGCCAAGACACGGACAGGGCTAGCGGGGCCCAAGAGACCCAGTACTTC.

This clone was observed a handful of times. The J gene is TRBJ2-1, the V gene TRBV4-3; TRBD2 matches 8 bases. V trimming: 3 bases; J trimming: 5 bases; junction bases outside the gene matches: 6. The length of the CDR3 is 15 residues. The germline CDR1 and CDR2 sequences are LGHNA and YSLEER. The CDR3 region is CASSHNSGNHNEQFF. The CDR3 DNA reads TGCGCCAGCAGCCATAATAGCGGGAACCACAATGAGCAGTTCTTC.

Details on this clone: This sample also contains other DNA sequences that code for the same CDR3. This chain connects TRBV28 to TRBJ1-5; the D is unclear. CDR3 size: 15 residues. Trimming removed 2 bases from V and 0 bases from J, with 8 bases in between. Germline CDR1 reads MDHEN; CDR2 reads SYDVKM. DNA of the CDR3: TGTGCCAGCAGTTTAGGCGGTTATAGCAATCAGCCCCAGCATTTT. It specifies CASSLGGYSNQPQHF.

The V and J genes are TRBV10-3 and TRBJ2-1; 7 bases fit TRBD2. The germline V gene has CDR1 ENHRY and CDR2 SYGVKD. The J segment lost 8 bases and the V segment lost 7 bases, leaving 11 bases of the junction unmatched. The CDR3 has 14 amino acids. CDR3 in amino acids: CAITEGRERDEQFF. The CDR3, as DNA: TGTGCCATCACCGAGGGGCGGGAGCGTGATGAGCAGTTCTTC.

The chain links TRBV3-1 (or the pseudogene TRBV3-2) to TRBJ2-7, with 8 nucleotides matching TRBD1. The germline gives CDR1 LGHDT, CDR2 YNNKEL (reference sequence). The J segment lost 0 bases and the V segment lost 4 bases, leaving 5 bases of the junction unmatched. This CDR3 comprises 15 residues. CDR3 sequence reads: CASSPGTGPSYEQYF. In nucleotides, the CDR3 is TGTGCCAGCAGCCCCGGGACAGGACCCTCCTACGAGCAGTACTTC.

This chain uses TRBV10-1 with TRBJ1-6; D ambiguous. This CDR3 contains 13 residues. CDR1 and CDR2 from the germline V gene are WNHNN and SYGVQD (reference sequence). Trimming pared 10 bases from V and 6 bases from J, leaving 13 bases between. The CDR3 loop is CATQDIGNSPLHF. The CDR3 bases are TGCGCCACTCAAGACATCGGTAATTCACCCCTCCACTTT.

The chain joins TRBV27 to TRBJ2-7; 10 bases agree with TRBD2. The length of the CDR3 is 15 residues. J was trimmed by 1 base and V by 7 bases; bases with no gene match: 7. CDR1 MNHEY and CDR2 SMNVEV come from the germline V gene (reference sequence). The CDR3 region has the DNA TGTGCCAGCACAGAGGCAGCGGGGGGGTCCTACGAGCAGTACTTC. It translates to CASTEAAGGSYEQYF.

The chain has TRBV18 and TRBJ2-2; D might be TRBD2 (6 bases). Germline-derived CDR1 and CDR2 are KGHSH and LQKENI. V was shortened by 8 bases and J by 4 bases, with 17 bases between the two germline ends. The CDR3 totals 15 residues. The CDR3: CASTRGLASTGELFF. For the CDR3, the DNA is TGTGCCAGCACCAGAGGGCTAGCGAGCACCGGGGAGCTGTTTTTT.

This chain joins TRBV7-6 and TRBJ2-7, with 7 bases matching TRBD2. This CDR3 contains 15 residues. Germline CDR1 SGHVS, CDR2 FNYEAQ. The V and J ends lost 11 bases and 4 bases, in that order; junction bases with no gene match: 17. Here the CDR3 reads CAYAVGEGETYEQYF. Written as DNA, the CDR3 is TGTGCCTATGCCGTGGGGGAGGGCGAGACTTACGAGCAGTACTTC.

Details on this clone: The same CDR3 arises from other DNA sequences in this sample as well. The chain links TRBV5-1 to TRBJ1-5; the D is unclear. The V and J ends lost 0 bases and 1 base respectively, with 2 bases between them. This CDR3 contains 13 residues. The V gene's germline CDR1 is SGHRS and CDR2 YFSETQ. The CDR3 is CASSLASNQPQHF. CDR3 sequence (DNA): TGCGCCAGCAGCTTGGCGAGCAATCAGCCCCAGCATTTT.